This entry concerns a single TCR beta chain. In the original analysis: Amplification with reference gene primers provided the estimates of nucleated cell counts. Method: immunoSEQ multiplex PCR; TCRdb's copy keeps in-frame clones and lacks some. Clone size and V and J calls were adopted from that table, with D and trimming inferred from the DNA. The repertoire holds approximately 250,000 clones, with approximately 87% as singletons. This record belongs to a study of blood T cell repertoires in COVID-19. Study details: The United States, Italy and Spain were the sources of the acute and convalescent COVID-19 samples. In each case, the material was cDNA or gDNA derived from T cells, B-cell-depleted T cells, or PBMCs.

Germline V gene sequence: CDR1 SNHLY, CDR2 FYNNEI. The CDR3 loop spans 13 amino acids. With 6 bases clipped from V and 4 bases from J, the junction kept 2 bases outside the gene matches. The sequence derives from a human donor in a cohort sampled during active COVID-19. This sequence joins TRBV2 and TRBJ1-2; 10 bases are a match to TRBD1. Specimen: peripheral blood. CDR3 nucleotide sequence: TGTGCCAGCAGGGACAGGGGGAGCTATGGCTACACCTTC. Translated, it gives CASRDRGSYGYTF.